These 16 T cell receptor beta chains originate from one sample sequenced in a study of cytomegalovirus exposure and HLA in healthy donors. The primer mix had 60 Vbeta and 13 Jbeta primers. The data were produced by immunoSEQ multiplex PCR, yet TCRdb's version contains in-frame clones alone and is incomplete. The sample lists 200,000 to 250,000 clones, around nine tenths occurring once. Sample: PBMCs. These receptors were taken from a woman aged 18-29 years in good health and CMV-seronegative.

The J gene is TRBJ2-1, the V gene TRBV7-2, with D uncertain. Trimming cost V 2 bases and J 8 bases, with 10 bases left between them. This CDR3 contains 13 residues. CDR1 and CDR2 from the germline V gene are SGHTA and FQGNSA. The CDR3 reads CASSLTLGHEQFF. The CDR3 bases are TGTGCCAGCAGCTTAACTCTGGGCCATGAGCAGTTCTTC. Looking up the rest from reference TRBV7-2 and TRBJ2-1 gives the full variable domain: GAGVSQSPSNKVTEKGKDVELRCDPISGHTALYWYRQSLGQGLEFLIYFQGNSAPDKSGLPSDRFSAERTGGSVSTLTIQRTQQEDSAVYLCASSLTLGHEQFFGPGTRLTVL.

The genes are TRBV6-5 and TRBJ1-2; D remains unclear. The germline V gene encodes CDR1 MNHEY and CDR2 SVGAGI. The CDR3 totals 15 residues. Trimming pared 0 bases from V and 5 bases from J, leaving 13 bases between. CDR3 region: CASSYSMEGSYGYTF. The CDR3 DNA is TGTGCCAGCAGTTACTCGATGGAGGGAAGTTATGGCTACACCTTC.

This chain joins TRBV6-5 and TRBJ1-2, with TRBD1 matching 9 bases. V shed 5 bases, J shed 5 bases, and the junction held 9 bases outside the gene matches. Germline V CDR1 and CDR2: MNHEY, SVGAGI. The CDR3 has 15 residues. CDR3 bases: TGTGCCAGCAGTACCCGGACAGGGGTTGATTATGGCTACACCTTC. As protein: CASSTRTGVDYGYTF.

DNA for the CDR3: TGTGCCAGCAGCAATGGACTAGTGGGAGGGCCAATCTACGAGCAGTACTTC. Amino acids: CASSNGLVGGPIYEQYF. The V and J genes are TRBV7-9 and TRBJ2-7; 7 nucleotides match TRBD2. V gave up 5 bases and J gave up 3 bases; unmatched junction bases: 16. Germline V lookup: CDR1 SEHNR, CDR2 FQNEAQ (reference sequence). This CDR3 has 17 amino acids.

The V gene is TRBV5-4, the J gene TRBJ2-1, with D hard to call. The germline V and J ends were trimmed by 4 bases and 0 bases, with 11 bases remaining between them. Per germline, CDR1 SGHNT and CDR2 YYREEE (reference sequence). The CDR3 has 15 amino acids. CDR3 region: CASSGEAYSYNEQFF. CDR3 nucleotides: TGTGCCAGCAGCGGAGAGGCGTACTCCTACAATGAGCAGTTCTTC.

This clone was detected only once. The chain recombines TRBV10-2 with TRBJ2-7, with 8 bases matching TRBD2. With V trimmed by 2 bases and J by 0 bases, 0 bases remained unmatched. CDR1 is WSHSY and CDR2 is SAAADI in the germline V gene. The CDR3 has 14 amino acids. The CDR3 reads CASSEAGGSYEQYF. The CDR3 DNA reads as TGCGCCAGCAGTGAGGCGGGGGGCTCCTACGAGCAGTACTTC.

The chain combines TRBV6-1 with TRBJ2-3; D is uncertain. Germline loops: CDR1 MNHNS, CDR2 SASEGT. The V end lost 10 bases, the J end lost 2 bases, and 19 bases lay between the germline ends. The CDR3 runs 15 residues. The DNA for the CDR3 is TGTGCCACCGTGAAGTCTGGGCGATTCACAGATACGCAGTATTTT. It translates to CATVKSGRFTDTQYF.

The rearrangement joins TRBV7-6 to TRBJ2-1; the match to TRBD1 covers 7 bases. The CDR3 is 16 residues long. CDR1 SGHVS and CDR2 FNYEAQ come from the germline V gene. The trim removed 5 bases at V and 4 bases at J, leaving 11 bases unmatched. Here the CDR3 reads CASSGIDRALYNEQFF. The CDR3 DNA reads TGTGCCAGCAGCGGGATTGACAGGGCTTTGTACAATGAGCAGTTCTTC.

The J gene is TRBJ2-7, the V gene TRBV5-1; tentative D call: TRBD1 (8 bases). Germline CDR1 reads SGHRS; CDR2 reads YFSETQ. This CDR3 has 16 amino acids. The germline V and J ends were trimmed by 3 bases and 4 bases, with 20 bases remaining between them. CDR3 sequence: CASSWEGRGPQYEQYF. The CDR3, as DNA: TGCGCCAGCAGCTGGGAGGGCAGGGGGCCCCAGTACGAGCAGTACTTC. The full variable domain, with the rest looked up from reference TRBV5-1 and TRBJ2-7, is KAGVTQTPRYLIKTRGQQVTLSCSPISGHRSVSWYQQTPGQGLQFLFEYFSETQRNKGNFPGRFSGRQFSNSRSEMNVSTLELGDSALYLCASSWEGRGPQYEQYFGPGTRLTVT.

Written as DNA, the CDR3 is TGCGCCAGCAGCTTCGGGGGTATGAATGAGCAGTTCTTC. Its translation is CASSFGGMNEQFF. V gene TRBV5-1 combines with J gene TRBJ2-1; tentative D call: TRBD2 (6 bases). The V gene lost 2 bases and the J gene lost 7 bases, with 10 bases spanning the gap. The CDR3 is 13 residues long. The germline V gene has CDR1 SGHRS and CDR2 YFSETQ.

Ten or more counts support this clone. The rearrangement links TRBV10-3 to TRBJ2-6; D possibly corresponds to TRBD2 (5 bases). This CDR3 is 16 amino acids long. Looked up from germline, CDR1 is ENHRY and CDR2 is SYGVKD. Trimming shortened V by 3 bases and J by 2 bases, and 11 bases separated the two germline ends. CDR3 residues: CAISEDGSTGANVLTF. The CDR3 DNA follows: TGTGCCATCAGTGAAGATGGGAGTACTGGGGCCAACGTCCTGACTTTC.

The rearrangement joins TRBV2 to TRBJ1-1; D is uncertain. The germline V gene encodes CDR1 SNHLY and CDR2 FYNNEI. Trimming took 6 bases from V and 0 from J, leaving 11 bases between them. The CDR3 is 14 residues long. The CDR3 DNA reads as TGTGCCAGCAGCGGAGACTTATTGAACACTGAAGCTTTCTTT. Protein product: CASSGDLLNTEAFF.

The chain has TRBV19 and TRBJ1-5; TRBD1 agrees at 8 bases. Looked up from germline, CDR1 is LNHDA and CDR2 is SQIVND (reference sequence). The CDR3 covers 16 residues. V shed 7 bases and J 1 base; nucleotides not matched to a gene: 9. CDR3 DNA: TGTGCCAGTAAAGGAACGACAGGGGCGAGCAATCAGCCCCAGCATTTT. Amino acid sequence: CASKGTTGASNQPQHF.

The chain uses TRBV14 and TRBJ1-6, with 9 bases identical to TRBD1. Germline CDR1 is SGHDN and CDR2 is FVKESK. J gave up 9 bases and V 4 bases, and 1 base lay outside the gene matches. This CDR3 is built from 13 residues. CDR3 coding DNA: TGTGCCAGCAGCCGGGACAGGGTTTCACCCCTCCACTTT. Amino acid sequence: CASSRDRVSPLHF.

J is TRBJ2-3 and V is TRBV6-1; TRBD2 agrees at 11 bases. The CDR3 is 18 amino acids. CDR1 and CDR2 from the germline V gene are MNHNS and SASEGT. The V gene end was trimmed by 1 base and the J gene end by 6 bases; junction bases not matched to a gene: 12. CDR3 nucleotide sequence: TGTGCCAGCAGTGAAGGTTCTAGCGGGAGGCCTCCTCCGGATACGCAGTATTTT. Its protein product is CASSEGSSGRPPPDTQYF.

The chain carries TRBV4-3 and TRBJ1-2; D gene ambiguous. There are 14 residues in the CDR3. V was cut by 0 bases and J by 7 bases, with 12 bases left in between. Germline CDR1 LGHNA, CDR2 YSLEER. The CDR3 bases are TGCGCCAGCAGCCAAGATAGCTCGAGAGGTGGCTACACCTTC. The encoded protein is CASSQDSSRGGYTF.